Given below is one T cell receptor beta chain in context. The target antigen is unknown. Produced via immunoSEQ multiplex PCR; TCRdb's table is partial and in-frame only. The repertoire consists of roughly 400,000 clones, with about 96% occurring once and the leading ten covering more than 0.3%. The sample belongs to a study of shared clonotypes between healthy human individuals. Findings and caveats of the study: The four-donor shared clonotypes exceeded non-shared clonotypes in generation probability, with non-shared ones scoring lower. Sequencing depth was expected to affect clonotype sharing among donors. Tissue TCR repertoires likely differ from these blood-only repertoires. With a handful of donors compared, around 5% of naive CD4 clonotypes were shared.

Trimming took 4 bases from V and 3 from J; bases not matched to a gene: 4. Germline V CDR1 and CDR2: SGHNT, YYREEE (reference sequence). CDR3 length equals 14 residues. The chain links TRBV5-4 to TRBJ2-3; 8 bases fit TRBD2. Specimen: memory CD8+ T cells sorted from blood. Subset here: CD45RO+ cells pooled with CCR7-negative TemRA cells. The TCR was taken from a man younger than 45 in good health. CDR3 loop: CASSGRGRTDTQYF. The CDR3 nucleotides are TGTGCCAGCAGCGGGCGCGGGAGGACAGATACGCAGTATTTT.